These 18 T cell receptor beta chains were sequenced from one sample in a study of CD8 T cells in Susac syndrome. Random hexamers were used to reverse transcribe an amount of roughly 0.45 to 1 ug RNA. TCRdb called the immunoSEQ multiplex PCR reads again in MiXCR, with one record for every CDR3 protein. Seen here are roughly 110,000 distinct CDR3 sequences, roughly 94% observed once, and the top ten hold 0.41%. The sample comprised CD8+ T cells from PBMCs. These receptors were collected from a human donor with Susac syndrome.

This chain connects TRBV11-2 to TRBJ2-5; 10 bases match TRBD2. The V segment lost 4 bases and the J segment 4 bases; nucleotides outside the gene matches: 6. The germline gives CDR1 SGHAT, CDR2 FQNNGV. This CDR3 region has 15 residues. The CDR3 region is CASSSSGGASETQYF. The CDR3 DNA is TGTGCCAGCAGCTCGAGCGGGGGGGCGTCAGAGACCCAGTACTTC.

This rearrangement joins TRBV6-5 to TRBJ1-2; TRBD1 agrees at 8 bases. V dropped 4 bases and J dropped 6; count of bases not matched to a gene: 1. Germline V CDR1 and CDR2: MNHEY, SVGAGI. CDR3 size: 12 residues. CDR3 residues: CASSSGGDGYTF. In DNA, the CDR3 is TGTGCCAGCAGTTCAGGGGGCGATGGCTACACCTTC.

The chain couples TRBV27 to TRBJ2-7, with TRBD2 matching over 11 bases. Germline V gene lookup returns CDR1 MNHEY and CDR2 SMNVEV (reference sequence). Unmatched junction bases numbered 7, after V lost 6 bases and J lost 3 bases. The CDR3 is 15 amino acids. The CDR3 nucleotides read TGTGCCAGCAGGCTAACCACTAGCGGGGGCTACGAGCAGTACTTC. Amino acids: CASRLTTSGGYEQYF.

This clonotype showed up just once. The chain links TRBV6-1 to TRBJ2-3; D could derive from TRBD1 or TRBD2 (6 bases each). V shed 6 bases and J shed 4 bases, with 20 bases lying between them. Germline CDR1 and CDR2: MNHNS and SASEGT. The CDR3 consists of 16 residues. The CDR3, as DNA: TGTGCCAGCAGCCATGCGGGACAAGTGGGACCAGATACGCAGTATTTT. It codes for CASSHAGQVGPDTQYF.

This clonotype was observed a handful of times. V is TRBV27 and J is TRBJ2-3; 7 positions agree with TRBD2. CDR1 is MNHEY, CDR2 SMNVEV, per germline (reference sequence). With V trimmed by 2 bases and J by 1 base, 3 bases remained unmatched. The CDR3 is 15 residues long. The CDR3 loop is CASSLGTSGTDTQYF. The CDR3 DNA follows: TGTGCCAGCAGTTTAGGAACTAGCGGCACAGATACGCAGTATTTT.

Here the CDR3 DNA reads TGTGCCAGCAGCTCGGGACAGAGTTATCAGCCCCAGCATTTT. Its protein product is CASSSGQSYQPQHF. The genes are TRBV5-6 and TRBJ1-5; 7 bases line up with TRBD1. The V gene's germline CDR1 is SGHDT and CDR2 YYEEEE. The CDR3 has 14 residues. V was pared by 3 bases and J by 5 bases, with 5 bases of the junction left unmatched.

The rearrangement uses TRBV10-1 and TRBJ2-3; 8 bases are a match to TRBD2. Germline V lookup: CDR1 WNHNN, CDR2 SYGVQD (reference sequence). The CDR3 loop spans 13 amino acids. After removal of 3 bases from V and 7 bases from J, the junction contained 3 bases not matched to a gene. Here the CDR3 reads CASSEPGGHTQYF. As DNA, the CDR3 is TGCGCCAGCAGTGAACCGGGGGGGCATACGCAGTATTTT.

The rearrangement joins TRBV6-2 or TRBV6-3 to TRBJ2-5, with 11 positions matching TRBD1. Trimming at V came to 0 bases and at J to 4 bases, leaving 7 bases not matched to a gene. From germline, CDR1 is MNHEY and CDR2 SVGEGT. The CDR3 runs 17 residues. The CDR3, as DNA: TGTGCCAGCAGTTACTCGGGGCCTGGACAGGGGGCAGAGACCCAGTACTTC. It is translated as CASSYSGPGQGAETQYF.

Written as DNA, the CDR3 is TGTGCCAGCAGCCTAGGGACCCCTTACCGCACAGATACGCAGTATTTT. Amino acids: CASSLGTPYRTDTQYF. This chain uses TRBV3-1 with TRBJ2-3; D is perhaps TRBD1 or TRBD2 (5 bases each). This CDR3 is 16 amino acids long. The germline V and J ends were trimmed by 4 bases and 1 base, with 15 bases remaining between them. Germline values: CDR1 LGHDT, CDR2 YNNKEL (reference sequence).

This chain connects TRBV6-2 or TRBV6-3 to TRBJ1-1, with no clear D. The CDR3 loop spans 15 amino acids. Germline V CDR1 and CDR2: MNHEY, SVGEGT. Trimming took 0 bases from V and 0 from J, leaving 8 bases between them. The CDR3 loop reads CASSYSNSMNTEAFF. DNA of the CDR3: TGTGCCAGCAGTTACTCGAACAGTATGAACACTGAAGCTTTCTTT.

The chain combines TRBV20-1 with TRBJ2-1, with D hard to call. Trimming removed 6 bases from V and 5 bases from J, with 20 bases in between. The germline V gene encodes CDR1 DFQATT and CDR2 SNEGSKA (reference sequence). CDR3 length equals 15 residues. The CDR3: CSADKAASNNNEQFF. CDR3 sequence (DNA): TGCAGTGCAGACAAGGCGGCAAGCAACAACAATGAGCAGTTCTTC.

The gene calls are TRBV20-1 and TRBJ2-7; unclear D gene. Germline loops: CDR1 DFQATT, CDR2 SNEGSKA (reference sequence). Trimming cost V 6 bases and J 1 base, with 10 bases left between them. The CDR3 is 12 residues long. The DNA for the CDR3 is TGCAGTGCGAAGACTCCTTCCTACGAGCAGTACTTC. This sequence encodes CSAKTPSYEQYF.

The CDR3, as DNA: TGTGCCAGCAGCCCGACAGGGGTCGTTCATGGCTACACCTTC. This translates into CASSPTGVVHGYTF. The chain has TRBV7-8 and TRBJ1-2; 8 bases align to TRBD1. Germline lookup yields CDR1 SGHVS and CDR2 FQNEAQ. The CDR3 length is 14 residues. Trimming at V came to 5 bases and at J to 6 bases, leaving 8 bases not matched to a gene.

The rearrangement links TRBV6-5 to TRBJ1-2; D gene uncertain. Germline CDR1 is MNHEY and CDR2 is SVGAGI. The CDR3 spans 15 residues. The V gene lost 0 bases and the J gene lost 6 bases, with 14 bases spanning the gap. The CDR3 DNA reads TGTGCCAGCAGTTACTCTAAACCACTAGAGGATGGCTACACCTTC. It codes for CASSYSKPLEDGYTF.

The V call is TRBV19, the J call TRBJ1-1, with unresolved D. This CDR3 is 16 amino acids long. The germline V gene encodes CDR1 LNHDA and CDR2 SQIVND (reference sequence). V was shortened by 6 bases and J by 5 bases, with 22 bases between the two germline ends. The CDR3 protein is CASRTIKGSGETEAFF. The CDR3 DNA follows: TGTGCCAGTAGAACAATCAAAGGGTCCGGGGAAACTGAAGCTTTCTTT.

V is TRBV5-6 and J is TRBJ2-7; a possible D gene is TRBD2 (6 bases). V was clipped by 7 bases and J by 6 bases, with 17 bases between them. The CDR3 is 13 residues long. The germline gives CDR1 SGHDT, CDR2 YYEEEE. The CDR3 sequence is CASLRDSPFEQYF. CDR3 nucleotide sequence: TGTGCCAGCCTTCGGGACTCCCCTTTCGAGCAGTACTTC.

The chain is built from TRBV9 and TRBJ1-4, with D uncertain. The germline V gene has CDR1 SGDLS and CDR2 YYNGEE. CDR3 length equals 13 residues. V was shortened by 0 bases and J by 8 bases, with 8 bases between the two germline ends. The CDR3 sequence: CASSVGTPEKLFF. DNA for the CDR3: TGTGCCAGCAGCGTAGGGACCCCAGAAAAACTGTTTTTT.

The genes are TRBV20-1 and TRBJ2-5, with D tentatively TRBD1 or TRBD2 (6 bases each). This CDR3 has 14 residues. The V gene lost 6 bases and the J gene lost 4 bases, with 18 bases spanning the gap. Germline lookup yields CDR1 DFQATT and CDR2 SNEGSKA (reference sequence). The CDR3 protein is CSATTGEEGETQYF. DNA for the CDR3: TGCAGTGCAACGACAGGAGAGGAGGGAGAGACCCAGTACTTC.